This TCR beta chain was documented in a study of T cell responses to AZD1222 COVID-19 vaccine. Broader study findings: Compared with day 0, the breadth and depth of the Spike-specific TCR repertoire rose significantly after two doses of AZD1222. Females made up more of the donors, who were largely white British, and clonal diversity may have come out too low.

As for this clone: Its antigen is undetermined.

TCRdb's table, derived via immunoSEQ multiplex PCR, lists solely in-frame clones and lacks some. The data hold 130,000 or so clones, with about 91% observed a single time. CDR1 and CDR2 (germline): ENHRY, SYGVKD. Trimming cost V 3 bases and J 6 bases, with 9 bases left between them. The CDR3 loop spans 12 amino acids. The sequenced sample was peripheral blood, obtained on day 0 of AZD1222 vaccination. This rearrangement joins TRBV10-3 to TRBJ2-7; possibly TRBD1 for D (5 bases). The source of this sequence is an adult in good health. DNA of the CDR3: TGTGCCATCAGTGACAGGGAAAGCGAGCAGTACTTC. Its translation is CAISDRESEQYF.